These 28 T cell receptor beta chains were sequenced from one sample in a study of response to subunit inactivated influenza vaccine (dated by TCRdb to 2016 to 2019). The library was obtained by RT-PCR. This sample was sequenced with an Illumina HiSeq 2500. TCRdb itself trimmed the public reads at Q25 with fastp, ran MiXCR and retained productive beta chains. One record per CDR3 amino acid sequence lists the most common genes and DNA. This sample comprises around 600,000 distinct CDR3 sequences, around 11% of them detected only once. The ten most abundant clones make up around 10% of the sample. These sequences were also reported in another study, on T cells expressing NK-cell markers. According to the second study: 5'RACE template switching, by which a universal primer site and unique molecular identifiers were added, was used to make TCR beta cDNA libraries.

The starting material was PBMCs from blood, obtained on the day of vaccination. The receptors here all came from a man aged 50 to 59 who received an inactivated influenza vaccine. Donor details come from another sample of the same person, matched by shared clones.

This clonotype came up a few times. The chain recombines TRBV10-3 with TRBJ2-3; D remains ambiguous. This CDR3 has 13 amino acids. Germline assignment: CDR1 ENHRY and CDR2 SYGVKD. V dropped 1 base and J dropped 5 bases, with 7 bases sitting between them. CDR3 nucleotides: TGTGCCATCAGTGAGTTGGGGAAAGATACGCAGTATTTT. Encoded protein: CAISELGKDTQYF.

This clonotype was found a few times. The rearrangement uses TRBV6-5 and TRBJ2-7; 8 bases align to TRBD1. Germline trimming cut 2 bases from V and 7 bases from J; bases unmatched to any gene: 7. Germline CDR1 MNHEY, CDR2 SVGAGI. The CDR3 runs 14 residues. The CDR3 sequence: CASSYGQGLREQYF. CDR3 coding DNA: TGTGCCAGCAGTTACGGACAGGGTCTGCGGGAGCAGTACTTC.

This clonotype came up many times. V gene TRBV11-2 combines with J gene TRBJ2-7; D not resolved. The CDR3 totals 14 residues. V lost 1 base and J 0 bases, leaving 7 bases between the germline ends. Germline lookup yields CDR1 SGHAT and CDR2 FQNNGV. Written as DNA, the CDR3 is TGTGCCAGCAGCTTAGTCCAGAGCTCCTACGAGCAGTACTTC. Residues: CASSLVQSSYEQYF.

There are many counts of this clonotype. The chain has TRBV18 and TRBJ2-2; 10 bases agree with TRBD1. The CDR3 is 16 amino acids. Germline CDR1 and CDR2: KGHSH and LQKENI. The trim removed 2 bases at V and 4 bases at J, leaving 4 bases unmatched. The CDR3 loop reads CASSPGTGALTGELFF. The CDR3 DNA reads TGTGCCAGCTCACCAGGGACAGGGGCGCTCACCGGGGAGCTGTTTTTT.

This clonotype was observed a handful of times. The chain links TRBV7-3 to TRBJ2-1; 7 bases are a match to TRBD2. This CDR3 is 13 amino acids long. Trimming took 1 base from V and 12 from J; bases not matched to a gene: 6. Germline assignment: CDR1 SGHTA and CDR2 FQGTGA. CDR3 region: CASSLREAGRQFF. The CDR3 bases are TGTGCCAGCAGCTTAAGGGAAGCGGGACGGCAGTTCTTC.

This clonotype was counted between two and nine times. This rearrangement joins TRBV10-3 to TRBJ2-1, with D possibly being TRBD1 or TRBD2 (5 bases each). V lost 2 bases to trimming and J lost 5 bases, with 13 bases between them. The CDR3 runs to 15 residues. Germline CDR1 and CDR2: ENHRY and SYGVKD. Here the CDR3 DNA reads TGTGCCATCAGTGAGGGGAGAGAGGGGCACAATGAGCAGTTCTTC. Translating it yields CAISEGREGHNEQFF.

This clonotype was detected ten times or more. CDR3 sequence: CSVERGTDTQYF. The CDR3 DNA sequence: TGCAGCGTTGAACGCGGCACAGATACGCAGTATTTT. The chain carries TRBV29-1 and TRBJ2-3; D remains unclear. The CDR3 contains 12 residues. Germline V gene lookup returns CDR1 SQVTM and CDR2 ANQGSEA. V was shortened by 2 bases and J by 1 base, with 4 bases between the two germline ends.

In this sample, this clonotype turned up many times. The gene calls are TRBV28 and TRBJ1-5, with D unresolved. The CDR3 has 15 amino acids. Germline assignment: CDR1 MDHEN and CDR2 SYDVKM. Trimming stripped 3 bases from V and 0 bases from J, with 9 bases between. CDR3 nucleotide sequence: TGTGCCAGCAGTTTGTTCGGGAATAGCAATCAGCCCCAGCATTTT. Its protein product is CASSLFGNSNQPQHF.

This clonotype was observed many times. The CDR3 DNA is TGTGCCAGCAGCCGTACTAGCGGTTCTAGCACAGATACGCAGTATTTT. Protein product: CASSRTSGSSTDTQYF. The chain carries TRBV28 and TRBJ2-3; 8 bases match TRBD2. CDR3 size: 16 residues. Per germline, CDR1 MDHEN and CDR2 SYDVKM. V trimming: 6 bases; J trimming: 0 bases; junction bases outside the gene matches: 8.

This clonotype has just a few counts. The J gene is TRBJ1-6, the V gene TRBV2; a weak D match, TRBD1 (6 bases). V was cut by 2 bases and J by 4 bases, with 9 bases left in between. The length of the CDR3 is 15 residues. CDR1 and CDR2 (germline): SNHLY, FYNNEI. CDR3 protein: CASSEKQGYNSPLHF. In DNA form, the CDR3 reads TGTGCCAGCAGTGAAAAACAGGGTTATAATTCACCCCTCCACTTT.

This clonotype showed up just a few times. The V call is TRBV25-1, the J call TRBJ2-3; 8 bases map to TRBD2. The CDR3 is 15 amino acids. Per germline, CDR1 MGHDK and CDR2 SYGVNS. Losses at the gene ends were 4 bases for V and 7 bases for J; bases not matched to a gene: 10. CDR3 sequence (DNA): TGTGCCAGCAGTGTCTGGCGGGAGGAACGAAATACGCAGTATTTT. Protein sequence: CASSVWREERNTQYF.

A few counts support this clonotype. This sequence joins TRBV29-1 and TRBJ1-1, with no clear D. The CDR3 totals 13 residues. The germline V gene has CDR1 SQVTM and CDR2 ANQGSEA. The V and J ends lost 3 bases and 0 bases respectively, with 8 bases between them. CDR3 bases: TGCAGCGTTGACGGTGGGATGAACACTGAAGCTTTCTTT. Amino acids: CSVDGGMNTEAFF.

The V and J genes are TRBV7-6 and TRBJ2-7; D is perhaps TRBD2 (6 bases). The CDR3 has 14 residues. Germline-derived CDR1 and CDR2 are SGHVS and FNYEAQ. Between the trimmed V and J ends, which lost 1 base and 3 bases, there was a span of 10 bases. Here the CDR3 reads CASSLEAGRYEQYF. The CDR3 nucleotides read TGTGCCAGCAGCTTAGAGGCGGGGCGCTACGAGCAGTACTTC.

The chain uses TRBV7-6 and TRBJ2-7; D perhaps matches TRBD1 (6 bases). Per the germline V gene, CDR1 is SGHVS and CDR2 is FNYEAQ. The CDR3 runs to 16 residues. The V end lost 4 bases, the J end lost 3 bases, and 19 bases lay between the germline ends. CDR3: CASSSFRTAKYYEQYF. DNA of the CDR3: TGTGCCAGCAGCTCGTTTCGGACAGCGAAATACTACGAGCAGTACTTC.

The V gene is TRBV9, the J gene TRBJ2-5; a possible D gene is TRBD1 (5 bases). Germline V gene lookup returns CDR1 SGDLS and CDR2 YYNGEE. V was trimmed by 4 bases and J by 1 base, leaving 17 bases between them. The CDR3 totals 16 residues. The CDR3 reads CASSLGSHRSQETQYF. For the CDR3, the DNA is TGTGCCAGCAGCCTGGGGTCCCACAGGAGCCAAGAGACCCAGTACTTC.

This clonotype was found a few times. The chain combines TRBV12-3 or TRBV12-4 with TRBJ2-1, with D possibly being TRBD1 (6 bases). The CDR3 runs 13 residues. V lost 7 bases and J 5 bases, leaving 12 bases between the germline ends. CDR3 DNA: TGTGCCAGCATCAGGGGCTCTGACAATGAGCAGTTCTTC. Translated, it gives CASIRGSDNEQFF.

V gene TRBV25-1 combines with J gene TRBJ2-7; D not certain. Germline V gives CDR1 MGHDK, CDR2 SYGVNS. CDR3 length equals 13 residues. V was clipped by 4 bases and J by 7 bases, with 14 bases between them. The DNA of the CDR3 is TGTGCCAGCAGTGTTATGGAACGCGTAGAGCAGTACTTC. This sequence encodes CASSVMERVEQYF.

This clonotype was seen more than once but under ten times. The chain joins TRBV4-2 to TRBJ2-5; D not resolved. The germline V gene encodes CDR1 LGHNA and CDR2 YNFKEQ. V lost 4 bases and J 0 bases, leaving 15 bases between the germline ends. This CDR3 region has 16 residues. The CDR3 region is CASSRRGDGYQETQYF. CDR3 DNA sequence: TGTGCCAGCAGCCGACGCGGTGACGGATACCAAGAGACCCAGTACTTC.

The chain recombines TRBV15 with TRBJ2-2; no reliable D call. V dropped 1 base and J dropped 7 bases, with 4 bases sitting between them. Germline V gene sequence: CDR1 LNHNV, CDR2 YYDKDF (reference sequence). This CDR3 comprises 12 residues. CDR3 sequence reads: CATSRGGGELFF. DNA of the CDR3: TGTGCCACCAGCAGAGGGGGCGGGGAGCTGTTTTTT.

This chain uses TRBV28 with TRBJ2-7; D may be TRBD1 or TRBD2 (6 bases each). CDR3 length equals 11 residues. The V and J ends lost 3 bases and 12 bases respectively, with 12 bases between them. CDR1 MDHEN and CDR2 SYDVKM come from the germline V gene. DNA of the CDR3: TGTGCCAGCAGTTTGGAACAGGGACTGTACTTC. Its translation is CASSLEQGLYF.

This clonotype showed up just a few times. The chain joins TRBV29-1 to TRBJ2-7; D remains ambiguous. Trimming took 5 bases from V and 0 from J, leaving 14 bases between them. The CDR3 is 14 amino acids. Germline V lookup: CDR1 SQVTM, CDR2 ANQGSEA. DNA of the CDR3: TGCAGCGTTCACGCAGCCGGTAGCTCCTACGAGCAGTACTTC. Its translation: CSVHAAGSSYEQYF.

J is TRBJ2-1 and V is TRBV20-1, with TRBD2 identical over 8 bases. The germline V gene encodes CDR1 DFQATT and CDR2 SNEGSKA (reference sequence). Unmatched junction bases numbered 5, after V lost 3 bases and J lost 1 base. CDR3 size: 15 residues. This CDR3 is CSARPSGRSYNEQFF. CDR3 sequence (DNA): TGCAGTGCTAGGCCCAGCGGGAGATCCTACAATGAGCAGTTCTTC.

V gene TRBV20-1 combines with J gene TRBJ2-7; TRBD1 matches 8 bases. J gave up 3 bases and V 6 bases, and 10 bases lay outside the gene matches. This CDR3 region has 14 residues. Looked up from germline, CDR1 is DFQATT and CDR2 is SNEGSKA (reference sequence). CDR3 nucleotides: TGCAGTGCAAAGTCGGGACAGGACTACTACGAGCAGTACTTC. Protein product: CSAKSGQDYYEQYF.

This clonotype was seen a handful of times. This chain's CDR3 is CASSVLGTASTDTQYF. In nucleotides, the CDR3 is TGTGCCAGTAGTGTACTAGGGACAGCGTCCACAGATACGCAGTATTTT. The chain recombines TRBV19 with TRBJ2-3, with 7 bases lining up with TRBD1. The ends lost 5 bases at V and 2 bases at J; junction bases unmatched: 10. This CDR3 is 16 amino acids long. CDR1 is LNHDA and CDR2 is SQIVND in the germline V gene (reference sequence).

This clonotype was picked up a small number of times. The rearrangement uses TRBV29-1 and TRBJ2-2; 9 bases fit TRBD1. Losses at the gene ends were 3 bases for V and 3 bases for J; bases not matched to a gene: 5. The CDR3 is made up of 15 amino acids. Per the germline V gene, CDR1 is SQVTM and CDR2 is ANQGSEA. The DNA for the CDR3 is TGCAGCGTTGAGGGGACAGGGTGGGACACCGGGGAGCTGTTTTTT. This sequence encodes CSVEGTGWDTGELFF.

In its sample, this clonotype was seen a few times. The chain is built from TRBV29-1 and TRBJ2-1; 10 nucleotides align to TRBD2. With 6 bases clipped from V and 7 bases from J, the junction kept 9 bases outside the gene matches. The CDR3 extends over 14 amino acids. Germline assignment: CDR1 SQVTM and CDR2 ANQGSEA. The CDR3 here is CSVLASGRWNEQFF. As DNA, the CDR3 is TGCAGCGTCCTCGCTAGCGGGAGATGGAATGAGCAGTTCTTC.

This clonotype has just a few counts. The rearrangement joins TRBV20-1 to TRBJ2-3; 8 bases agree with TRBD2. This CDR3 is built from 14 residues. The trim removed 4 bases at V and 5 bases at J, leaving 8 bases unmatched. Germline lookup yields CDR1 DFQATT and CDR2 SNEGSKA (reference sequence). The CDR3 DNA follows: TGCAGTGCTACGCGGGGGGCCAGGATAGATACGCAGTATTTT. It is translated as CSATRGARIDTQYF.

This clonotype has a handful of counts. The chain recombines TRBV7-9 with TRBJ2-3; D is possibly TRBD1 or TRBD2 (6 bases each). The V end lost 5 bases, the J end lost 6 bases, and 21 bases lay between the germline ends. Germline V lookup: CDR1 SEHNR, CDR2 FQNEAQ (reference sequence). The CDR3 consists of 16 residues. The CDR3 region has the DNA TGTGCCAGCAGCCAGGGGTTAGCGGAGATCCGGGATACGCAGTATTTT. This gives the protein CASSQGLAEIRDTQYF. Complete variable domain (other parts from reference TRBV7-9 and TRBJ2-3): DTGVSQNPRHKITKRGQNVTFRCDPISEHNRLYWYRQTLGQGPEFLTYFQNEAQLEKSRLLSDRFSAERPKGSFSTLEIQRTEQGDSAMYLCASSQGLAEIRDTQYFGPGTRLTVL.